One and the same sample provided the 30 T cell receptor beta chains below, sequenced in a study of blood T cell repertoires in COVID-19. The data were produced by immunoSEQ multiplex PCR, yet TCRdb's version contains in-frame clones alone and is incomplete. The sample includes some 100,000 clones, approximately 87% of them seen just once. The sequencing input was peripheral blood. The receptors were gathered from a woman aged 60-70 years with acute or convalescent COVID-19.

This clone was seen only once. V gene TRBV29-1 combines with J gene TRBJ2-5, with D possibly TRBD2 on 6 matching bases. Germline values: CDR1 SQVTM, CDR2 ANQGSEA. V was cut by 4 bases and J by 7 bases, with 16 bases left in between. This CDR3 is built from 13 residues. The CDR3 sequence: CSVGGMAPGTQYF. The CDR3, as DNA: TGCAGCGTTGGCGGGATGGCTCCGGGGACCCAGTACTTC.

This rearrangement joins TRBV19 to TRBJ2-1; 7 bases are a match to TRBD1. Germline V gives CDR1 LNHDA, CDR2 SQIVND (reference sequence). The junction had 10 bases not matched to a gene; V was cut back by 5 bases and J by 9 bases. The CDR3 length is 14 residues. CDR3 in amino acids: CASSPKDRVTEQFF. CDR3 coding DNA: TGTGCCAGTAGTCCTAAAGACAGGGTCACTGAGCAGTTCTTC.

The chain joins TRBV2 to TRBJ2-5, with 8 positions matching TRBD2. This CDR3 is 15 amino acids long. The V and J ends lost 5 bases and 5 bases, in that order; junction bases with no gene match: 10. CDR1 and CDR2 from the germline V gene are SNHLY and FYNNEI. CDR3 amino acids: CASSPPGLGGETQYF. The CDR3 coding sequence is TGTGCCAGCAGTCCCCCGGGACTAGGGGGGGAGACCCAGTACTTC. Together with reference TRBV2 and TRBJ2-5, the CDR3 gives the full variable domain: EPEVTQTPSHQVTQMGQEVILRCVPISNHLYFYWYRQILGQKVEFLVSFYNNEISEKSEIFDDQFSVERPDGSNFTLKIRSTKLEDSAMYFCASSPPGLGGETQYFGPGTRLLVL.

This clone has more than one count but fewer than ten. V usage is TRBV7-8 and J usage is TRBJ2-5; 7 nucleotides match TRBD1. Unmatched junction bases numbered 12, after V lost 4 bases and J lost 4 bases. The CDR3 extends over 16 amino acids. The germline gives CDR1 SGHVS, CDR2 FQNEAQ. CDR3 DNA sequence: TGTGCCAGCAGCTGGGGTTCGAGGGGGCAAGGAGAGACCCAGTACTTC. This codes for CASSWGSRGQGETQYF.

This clone appeared once. The chain employs TRBV5-1 and TRBJ1-1; 7 bases are a match to TRBD1. The germline V gene encodes CDR1 SGHRS and CDR2 YFSETQ. The CDR3 is 17 amino acids. The J segment lost 0 bases and the V segment lost 0 bases, leaving 8 bases of the junction unmatched. CDR3: CASSLGDSDFMNTEAFF. The CDR3 nucleotides are TGCGCCAGCAGCTTGGGGGACAGCGACTTCATGAACACTGAAGCTTTCTTT.

The chain joins TRBV5-1 to TRBJ2-5; tentative D call: TRBD1 (5 bases). Germline V gene sequence: CDR1 SGHRS, CDR2 YFSETQ. V shed 4 bases and J shed 5 bases, with 18 bases lying between them. The length of the CDR3 is 15 residues. CDR3 protein: CASSLQDPRSETQYF. CDR3 nucleotides: TGCGCCAGCAGCCTACAGGATCCTCGTAGTGAGACCCAGTACTTC.

This chain connects TRBV11-2 to TRBJ2-1; 9 nucleotides line up with TRBD1. V lost 3 bases, J lost 6 bases, and 3 bases stayed unmatched. The germline V gene encodes CDR1 SGHAT and CDR2 FQNNGV. There are 14 residues in the CDR3. CDR3 DNA sequence: TGTGCCAGCAGCTTGCGACAGGGGGGCAATGAGCAGTTCTTC. Amino acids: CASSLRQGGNEQFF.

The chain couples TRBV30 to TRBJ1-1; 8 bases align to TRBD1. V dropped 8 bases and J dropped 2; count of bases not matched to a gene: 7. This CDR3 has 13 amino acids. Germline CDR1 is GTSNPN and CDR2 is SVGIG (reference sequence). The CDR3 DNA reads TGTGCCGGAAACAGGGGGTTTAACACTGAAGCTTTCTTT. Translating it yields CAGNRGFNTEAFF. The complete variable domain, with remaining parts taken from reference TRBV30 and TRBJ1-1, reads SQTIHQWPATLVQPVGSPLSLECTVEGTSNPNLYWYRQAAGRGLQLLFYSVGIGQISSEVPQNLSASRPQDRQFILSSKKLLLSDSGFYLCAGNRGFNTEAFFGQGTRLTVV.

This chain joins TRBV7-2 and TRBJ2-3; unclear D gene. Deletions cut 3 bases from V and 4 bases from J, with 5 bases between. CDR3 length equals 12 residues. The germline CDR1 and CDR2 sequences are SGHTA and FQGNSA. CDR3 region: CASSFSSDTQYF. Here the CDR3 DNA reads TGTGCCAGCAGCTTTAGTTCAGATACGCAGTATTTT.

The genes are TRBV18 and TRBJ2-1; TRBD1 might be the D (6 bases). The length of the CDR3 is 13 residues. V was pared by 4 bases and J by 8 bases, with 12 bases between. Per germline, CDR1 KGHSH and CDR2 LQKENI. The CDR3 sequence is CASSRRTDHEQFF. The CDR3 DNA is TGTGCCAGCTCACGGCGGACAGACCATGAGCAGTTCTTC. The full variable domain, its missing parts supplied by reference TRBV18 and TRBJ2-1, is NAGVMQNPRHLVRRRGQEARLRCSPMKGHSHVYWYRQLPEEGLKFMVYLQKENIIDESGMPKERFSAEFPKEGPSILRIQQVVRGDSAAYFCASSRRTDHEQFFGPGTRLTVL.

The genes are TRBV28 and TRBJ1-1; a weak D match, TRBD1 (5 bases). The CDR3 length is 13 residues. The germline V and J ends were trimmed by 3 bases and 3 bases, with 8 bases remaining between them. From germline, CDR1 is MDHEN and CDR2 SYDVKM. CDR3: CASSFGGDTEAFF. The CDR3 DNA reads TGTGCCAGCAGTTTTGGAGGGGACACTGAAGCTTTCTTT.

The V call is TRBV6-1, the J call TRBJ1-1; a weak D match, TRBD1 (5 bases). Germline V lookup: CDR1 MNHNS, CDR2 SASEGT. This CDR3 region has 13 residues. V shed 0 bases and J shed 5 bases, with 7 bases lying between them. This chain's CDR3 is CASSEAGHTEAFF. CDR3 DNA sequence: TGTGCCAGCAGTGAAGCAGGACATACTGAAGCTTTCTTT.

The V gene is TRBV30, the J gene TRBJ1-3, with D possibly being TRBD1 (5 bases). V was clipped by 4 bases and J by 7 bases, with 8 bases between them. CDR1 and CDR2 from the germline V gene are GTSNPN and SVGIG (reference sequence). This CDR3 is built from 11 residues. The CDR3 reads CAWTGRNTIYF. For the CDR3, the DNA is TGTGCCTGGACAGGGAGGAACACCATATATTTT. The complete variable domain, with remaining parts taken from reference TRBV30 and TRBJ1-3, reads SQTIHQWPATLVQPVGSPLSLECTVEGTSNPNLYWYRQAAGRGLQLLFYSVGIGQISSEVPQNLSASRPQDRQFILSSKKLLLSDSGFYLCAWTGRNTIYFGEGSWLTVV.

V is TRBV6-4 and J is TRBJ2-3; D might be TRBD2 (5 bases). Trimming removed 4 bases at V and 4 bases at J, with 12 bases between. The CDR3 totals 14 residues. Germline CDR1 reads MRHNA; CDR2 reads SNTAGT. The CDR3 bases are TGTGCCAGCAGTGCGTCGCTGGGAGCAGATACGCAGTATTTT. This translates into CASSASLGADTQYF.

V gene TRBV28 combines with J gene TRBJ1-4, with TRBD1 matching over 10 bases. The ends lost 4 bases at V and 7 bases at J; junction bases unmatched: 6. Germline V lookup: CDR1 MDHEN, CDR2 SYDVKM. The CDR3 runs 15 residues. The CDR3 is CASSYPGTGVEKLFF. CDR3 coding DNA: TGTGCCAGCAGTTATCCCGGGACAGGGGTTGAAAAACTGTTTTTT.

The CDR3 here is CASSPTTGAYGYTF. In DNA form, the CDR3 reads TGCGCCAGCAGCCCAACCACAGGTGCCTATGGCTACACCTTC. The rearrangement links TRBV4-3 to TRBJ1-2; the D gene is possibly TRBD1 (5 bases). CDR3 length: 14 residues. Trimming shortened V by 4 bases and J by 4 bases, and 13 bases separated the two germline ends. Germline lookup yields CDR1 LGHNA and CDR2 YSLEER.

This rearrangement joins TRBV12-3 or TRBV12-4 to TRBJ1-2, with D unresolved. V lost 3 bases to trimming and J lost 8 bases, with 10 bases between them. This CDR3 is built from 12 residues. CDR3 in amino acids: CASSFSGTGYTF. CDR3 bases: TGTGCCAGCAGTTTTTCAGGAACGGGCTACACCTTC.

This rearrangement joins TRBV6-5 to TRBJ1-1; the D gene is possibly TRBD1 (5 bases). The V and J ends lost 5 bases and 1 base respectively, with 8 bases between them. This CDR3 is built from 13 residues. Germline values: CDR1 MNHEY, CDR2 SVGAGI. The CDR3 bases are TGTGCCAGCAGTAAACAGGAGAACACTGAAGCTTTCTTT. It yields the protein CASSKQENTEAFF.

The V gene is TRBV28, the J gene TRBJ2-5; 9 bases are shared with TRBD1. Germline assignment: CDR1 MDHEN and CDR2 SYDVKM. V shed 8 bases and J 5 bases; nucleotides not matched to a gene: 3. The CDR3 loop spans 12 amino acids. The CDR3 protein is CASGTGLETQYF. CDR3 bases: TGTGCCAGCGGGACAGGGTTGGAGACCCAGTACTTC.

CDR3 sequence reads: CASSYSTGLGGETQYF. CDR3 DNA sequence: TGTGCCAGCAGTTACTCGACGGGGTTAGGGGGAGAGACCCAGTACTTC. The chain recombines TRBV6-6 with TRBJ2-5; D might be TRBD1 (6 bases). Trimming removed 0 bases from V and 4 bases from J, with 15 bases in between. Germline assignment: CDR1 MNHNY and CDR2 SVGAGI (reference sequence). The CDR3 runs 16 residues.

The chain has TRBV28 and TRBJ2-7; D call uncertain. V dropped 5 bases and J dropped 7 bases, with 15 bases sitting between them. This CDR3 contains 13 residues. Looked up from germline, CDR1 is MDHEN and CDR2 is SYDVKM. CDR3 in amino acids: CASSLPRFREQYF. The CDR3, as DNA: TGTGCCAGCAGTCTCCCCCGTTTTCGTGAGCAGTACTTC.

The genes are TRBV5-6 and TRBJ2-4; no clear D. Germline assignment: CDR1 SGHDT and CDR2 YYEEEE. V was cut by 1 base and J by 5 bases, with 16 bases left in between. This CDR3 has 16 residues. This CDR3 is CASSLIPGQTQNIQYF. CDR3 DNA: TGTGCCAGCAGCTTGATTCCGGGTCAGACCCAAAACATTCAGTACTTC. Combining the CDR3 with reference TRBV5-6 and TRBJ2-4 gives the whole variable domain DAGVTQSPTHLIKTRGQQVTLRCSPKSGHDTVSWYQQALGQGPQFIFQYYEEEERQRGNFPDRFSGHQFPNYSSELNVNALLLGDSALYLCASSLIPGQTQNIQYFGAGTRLSVL.

The chain carries TRBV9 and TRBJ2-3; D not certain. The CDR3 covers 14 residues. V lost 1 base to trimming and J lost 4 bases, with 10 bases between them. Per the germline V gene, CDR1 is SGDLS and CDR2 is YYNGEE. This CDR3 reads CASSVYESPDTQYF. As DNA, the CDR3 is TGTGCCAGCAGCGTATATGAGTCCCCAGATACGCAGTATTTT.

The chain combines TRBV29-1 with TRBJ1-2; 7 nucleotides agree with TRBD1. V shed 4 bases and J 8 bases; nucleotides not matched to a gene: 25. CDR1 and CDR2 from the germline V gene are SQVTM and ANQGSEA. This CDR3 has 18 residues. The CDR3 region is CSVGYDGLDRSSSLGYTF. The CDR3 coding sequence is TGCAGCGTTGGATATGACGGTTTGGACAGGTCGAGTTCCTTGGGCTACACCTTC.

The rearrangement uses TRBV28 and TRBJ1-2; no firm D call. The ends were cut back, 5 bases at V and 8 bases at J, with 24 bases in the middle. The CDR3 is 16 residues long. Germline lookup yields CDR1 MDHEN and CDR2 SYDVKM. CDR3 loop: CASSPNSGRERTGYTF. The CDR3 DNA is TGTGCCAGCAGTCCCAACAGTGGGAGAGAACGTACCGGCTACACCTTC.

The chain carries TRBV7-9 and TRBJ2-1; 10 bases are a match to TRBD1. The CDR3 sequence is 16 residues long. Trimming took 4 bases from V and 4 from J; bases not matched to a gene: 7. Germline lookup yields CDR1 SEHNR and CDR2 FQNEAQ (reference sequence). CDR3 nucleotides: TGTGCCAGCAGCTCCGGGACAGGGGTGGGGTACAATGAGCAGTTCTTC. Protein: CASSSGTGVGYNEQFF.

The chain recombines TRBV28 with TRBJ1-3; 9 nucleotides line up with TRBD1. CDR1 and CDR2 (germline): MDHEN, SYDVKM. The V gene end was trimmed by 6 bases and the J gene end by 4 bases; junction bases not matched to a gene: 4. The CDR3 has 14 amino acids. CDR3 nucleotides: TGTGCCAGCAGACAGGGGGCGCAAGGAAACACCATATATTTT. Protein product: CASRQGAQGNTIYF.

The genes are TRBV29-1 and TRBJ1-2; D possibly corresponds to TRBD1 (6 bases). Trimming took 1 base from V and 6 from J, leaving 24 bases between them. Germline V CDR1 and CDR2: SQVTM, ANQGSEA. There are 17 residues in the CDR3. Here the CDR3 reads CSVEAAGGAGALNGYTF. The CDR3 coding sequence is TGCAGCGTTGAAGCTGCGGGGGGCGCCGGGGCTCTAAATGGCTACACCTTC.

The V and J genes are TRBV27 and TRBJ1-5; TRBD1 is a possible D gene (6 bases). The CDR3 loop spans 14 amino acids. Trimming removed 2 bases at V and 5 bases at J, with 10 bases between. CDR1 and CDR2 from the germline V gene are MNHEY and SMNVEV (reference sequence). Here the CDR3 reads CASSLGGGYQPQHF. The DNA for the CDR3 is TGTGCCAGCAGTTTAGGGGGCGGGTATCAGCCCCAGCATTTT.

This clone appeared a single time. This chain uses TRBV28 with TRBJ2-2; 8 bases line up with TRBD2. J gave up 0 bases and V 5 bases, and 20 bases lay outside the gene matches. The CDR3 loop spans 21 amino acids. Germline-derived CDR1 and CDR2 are MDHEN and SYDVKM. CDR3 bases: TGTGCCAGCAGTCCCCCCGGGAGGGGCATAAGTTCTGGGGCGAACACCGGGGAGCTGTTTTTT. Its protein product is CASSPPGRGISSGANTGELFF.